The present T cell receptor (beta chain) was sequenced within a study of OX40 agonist ivuxolimab in advanced cancers. The assay was immunoSEQ multiplex PCR, and TCRdb's table has in-frame clones only and misses some. The sample shows approximately 100,000 clones, about 90% of them seen only once. The sequence came from an adult with an advanced solid tumor such as melanoma, head and neck, liver or kidney cancer. Specimen: CD4+ or CD8+ T cells sorted from blood, collected in a trial of the OX40 agonist ivuxolimab.

The CDR3 spells CASSIPGGADIQYF. The CDR3 nucleotides read TGTGCCAGCAGTATCCCCGGGGGGGCGGACATTCAGTACTTC. V gene TRBV5-6 combines with J gene TRBJ2-4, with 8 positions matching TRBD2. The CDR3 totals 14 residues. Germline lookup yields CDR1 SGHDT and CDR2 YYEEEE. With V trimmed by 5 bases and J by 8 bases, 9 bases remained unmatched.